This TCR beta chain was sequenced in a study of identical twins. Looked up from germline, CDR1 is SGHVS and CDR2 is FQNEAQ. Trimming took 3 bases from V and 2 from J; bases not matched to a gene: 6. The CDR3 has 15 residues. From the 5' RACE reads, TCRdb called clonotypes with MiXCR, one entry per CDR3 protein. The sample holds 550,000 to 800,000 distinct CDR3 sequences, roughly 7.2% seen once. In addition, the sample was reused for a study of yellow fever vaccine responses in identical twins.

The material sequenced was PBMCs. This clonotype originated in a woman aged 18-29 years in good health. This sequence joins TRBV7-8 and TRBJ1-2; 7 nucleotides line up with TRBD1. The CDR3: CASSLNWDRNYGYTF. CDR3 bases: TGTGCCAGCAGCTTGAACTGGGACAGAAACTATGGCTACACCTTC.